These 21 T cell receptor beta chains were sequenced from one sample in a study of shared clonotypes between healthy human individuals. The assay was immunoSEQ multiplex PCR, and TCRdb's table has in-frame clones only and misses some. The sample has roughly 2 million clones, approximately 96% seen once. Sequenced material: naive CD4+ T cells sorted from blood. Subset of the sample: CD45RA+ positively selected. The receptors here all came from a man aged 18 to 35 in good health.

This clone was counted once. V gene TRBV19 combines with J gene TRBJ1-2; D unresolved. CDR1 is LNHDA, CDR2 SQIVND, per germline (reference sequence). Trimming left V 8 bases short and J 0 bases short, with 4 bases between. This CDR3 region has 11 residues. The CDR3 region has the DNA TGTGCCAGTCAGACTAACTATGGCTACACCTTC. This sequence encodes CASQTNYGYTF.

Details on this clone: Other DNA sequences within the sample encode an identical CDR3. The genes are TRBV5-1 and TRBJ2-2, with D unresolved. Per germline, CDR1 SGHRS and CDR2 YFSETQ. Trimming cost V 0 bases and J 4 bases, with 7 bases left between them. The CDR3 loop spans 14 amino acids. CDR3: CASSLGRGTGELFF. DNA for the CDR3: TGCGCCAGCAGCTTGGGGCGAGGCACCGGGGAGCTGTTTTTT.

This chain links TRBV10-3 with TRBJ2-1, with 13 bases aligning to TRBD2. The germline gives CDR1 ENHRY, CDR2 SYGVKD. This CDR3 is built from 16 residues. The V and J ends lost 3 bases and 4 bases, in that order; junction bases with no gene match: 3. This CDR3 is CAISEGTSGIYNEQFF. In DNA form, the CDR3 reads TGTGCCATCAGTGAAGGGACTAGCGGGATATACAATGAGCAGTTCTTC.

The rearrangement links TRBV10-3 to TRBJ2-7, with D hard to call. The CDR3 length is 14 residues. V lost 0 bases to trimming and J lost 0 bases, with 6 bases between them. Germline values: CDR1 ENHRY, CDR2 SYGVKD. This CDR3 reads CAISESHSSYEQYF. For the CDR3, the DNA is TGTGCCATCAGTGAGTCGCACAGCTCCTACGAGCAGTACTTC.

This clone was detected once. V and J are TRBV19 and TRBJ2-1; the D is unclear. Germline CDR1 and CDR2: LNHDA and SQIVND (reference sequence). The CDR3 has 16 residues. Trimming removed 7 bases at V and 0 bases at J, with 16 bases between. In DNA, the CDR3 is TGTGCCAGTACTTCATGGCATTTGAGCTCCTACAATGAGCAGTTCTTC. This translates into CASTSWHLSSYNEQFF.

J is TRBJ1-4 and V is TRBV5-1; TRBD1 aligns across 11 bases. Germline CDR1 and CDR2: SGHRS and YFSETQ. The CDR3 has 15 residues. Unmatched junction bases numbered 3, after V lost 3 bases and J lost 5 bases. This CDR3 is CASSSGDRGNEKLFF. The CDR3 DNA reads as TGCGCCAGCAGCTCCGGGGACAGGGGGAATGAAAAACTGTTTTTT.

This clone was recorded once. The chain couples TRBV2 to TRBJ2-6, with D uncertain. The germline V and J ends were trimmed by 2 bases and 0 bases, with 5 bases remaining between them. CDR1 is SNHLY and CDR2 is FYNNEI in the germline V gene. This CDR3 has 15 amino acids. In DNA form, the CDR3 reads TGTGCCAGCAGTGAAAGGTTCTCTGGGGCCAACGTCCTGACTTTC. Translating it yields CASSERFSGANVLTF. The full variable domain, completed using reference TRBV2 and TRBJ2-6, is EPEVTQTPSHQVTQMGQEVILRCVPISNHLYFYWYRQILGQKVEFLVSFYNNEISEKSEIFDDQFSVERPDGSNFTLKIRSTKLEDSAMYFCASSERFSGANVLTFGAGSRLTVL.

The rearrangement links TRBV27 to TRBJ2-7; the D gene is possibly TRBD1 (6 bases). This CDR3 contains 14 residues. V was shortened by 10 bases and J by 2 bases, with 18 bases between the two germline ends. The germline CDR1 and CDR2 sequences are MNHEY and SMNVEV (reference sequence). In DNA form, the CDR3 reads TGTGCCACCAGGCTGTCAGGGGCGCCCTACGAGCAGTACTTC. This encodes CATRLSGAPYEQYF.

The genes are TRBV13 and TRBJ2-7, with 7 bases fitting TRBD1. Germline V CDR1 and CDR2: PRHDT, FYEKMQ (reference sequence). Losses at the gene ends were 5 bases for V and 13 bases for J; bases not matched to a gene: 17. The CDR3 consists of 14 residues. CDR3 sequence (DNA): TGTGCCAGCAGCCCAGCCCCACAGGGGACCTGGCTATACTTC. It yields the protein CASSPAPQGTWLYF.

This chain uses TRBV2 with TRBJ1-2, with 8 nucleotides matching TRBD1. Trimming removed 6 bases from V and 0 bases from J; junction bases left unmatched: 3. The germline V gene has CDR1 SNHLY and CDR2 FYNNEI. The CDR3 is 14 amino acids. The CDR3 DNA sequence: TGTGCCAGCAGGCGGACAGGGACTAACTATGGCTACACCTTC. It codes for CASRRTGTNYGYTF. Combining the CDR3 with reference TRBV2 and TRBJ1-2 gives the whole variable domain EPEVTQTPSHQVTQMGQEVILRCVPISNHLYFYWYRQILGQKVEFLVSFYNNEISEKSEIFDDQFSVERPDGSNFTLKIRSTKLEDSAMYFCASRRTGTNYGYTFGSGTRLTVV.

The genes are TRBV2 and TRBJ1-5, with D hard to call. In germline, CDR1 is SNHLY, CDR2 FYNNEI. The V and J ends lost 9 bases and 7 bases respectively, with 13 bases between them. The CDR3 totals 12 residues. CDR3 sequence reads: CASGPEEQPQHF. The CDR3 DNA follows: TGTGCCAGTGGACCGGAGGAACAGCCCCAGCATTTT.

The V and J genes are TRBV7-9 and TRBJ1-1; D possibly corresponds to TRBD1 (5 bases). With 5 bases removed from V and 0 bases from J, the gap between germline ends came to 22 bases. Germline V gene data show CDR1 as SEHNR and CDR2 as FQNEAQ (reference sequence). The CDR3 is made up of 18 amino acids. Here the CDR3 DNA reads TGTGCCAGCAGCCTCCCACGGGCAGGGCGAACTATGAACACTGAAGCTTTCTTT. Translation gives CASSLPRAGRTMNTEAFF.

The chain uses TRBV6-6 and TRBJ2-1; 7 bases agree with TRBD1. V shed 0 bases, J shed 8 bases, and the junction held 10 bases outside the gene matches. This CDR3 comprises 16 residues. CDR1 is MNHNY, CDR2 SVGAGI, per germline (reference sequence). In DNA form, the CDR3 reads TGTGCCAGCAGTTACTCTAAGGGACAGCGCCGCGATGAGCAGTTCTTC. Its translation is CASSYSKGQRRDEQFF.

The V gene is TRBV6-1, the J gene TRBJ2-6, with 11 bases aligning to TRBD2. Germline V lookup: CDR1 MNHNS, CDR2 SASEGT. V shed 4 bases and J 0 bases; nucleotides not matched to a gene: 2. The CDR3 runs 17 residues. CDR3 sequence (DNA): TGTGCCAGCAGTGTAGGGACTAGCGGCTCTGGGGCCAACGTCCTGACTTTC. Translation gives CASSVGTSGSGANVLTF.

This rearrangement joins TRBV25-1 to TRBJ2-7, with 9 positions matching TRBD2. The CDR3 contains 13 residues. Unmatched junction bases numbered 4, after V lost 2 bases and J lost 8 bases. Germline CDR1 MGHDK, CDR2 SYGVNS. The CDR3 loop is CASSERLAGKQYF. The CDR3 bases are TGTGCCAGCAGTGAACGCCTAGCGGGAAAGCAGTACTTC.

The chain recombines TRBV21-1 with TRBJ1-1. TRBV21-1 is labeled a pseudogene. This CDR3 is 19 amino acids long. CDR3 nucleotide sequence: TGTGCCAGCAGCACTCTTGTCGTAAGGCCGGGACCAAGGAACACTGAAGCTTTCTTT. Translated, it gives CASSTLVVRPGPRNTEAFF.

V usage is TRBV5-6 and J usage is TRBJ2-7; no reliable D call. There are 15 residues in the CDR3. V lost 4 bases and J lost 0, with 14 bases in between. The germline V gene has CDR1 SGHDT and CDR2 YYEEEE. In DNA, the CDR3 is TGTGCCAGCAGCCCCACATTGGAAAGCTCCTACGAGCAGTACTTC. As protein: CASSPTLESSYEQYF.

This chain joins TRBV1 and TRBJ2-1; the DNA was not used to check the table's D call, TRBD2. TRBV1 has pseudogene status. This CDR3 is built from 17 residues. The CDR3 DNA is TGCACCAGCAGCCAAGAGCCGAGGACTAGCTCCTACAATGAGCAGTTCTTC. It translates to CTSSQEPRTSSYNEQFF.

This chain joins TRBV5-1 and TRBJ2-7; D is uncertain. Trimming cost V 0 bases and J 2 bases, with 15 bases left between them. The CDR3 spans 16 residues. Germline CDR1 SGHRS, CDR2 YFSETQ. For the CDR3, the DNA is TGCGCCAGCAGCTTGGCCCTGGTTTCGGCAGCCTACGAGCAGTACTTC. As protein: CASSLALVSAAYEQYF.

J is TRBJ2-5 and V is TRBV4-1, with TRBD2 matching 11 bases. This CDR3 comprises 17 residues. Germline V gene sequence: CDR1 MGHRA, CDR2 YSYEKL. V shed 1 base, J shed 5 bases, and the junction held 9 bases outside the gene matches. The CDR3 sequence is CASSQGLAGGLGETQYF. The CDR3, as DNA: TGCGCCAGCAGCCAAGGTCTAGCGGGGGGACTGGGGGAGACCCAGTACTTC.

The J gene is TRBJ2-3, the V gene TRBV7-6; 14 nucleotides align to TRBD2. The CDR3 is 17 residues long. CDR1 SGHVS and CDR2 FNYEAQ come from the germline V gene. V lost 1 base and J lost 4; bases outside the gene matches: 4. In nucleotides, the CDR3 is TGTGCCAGCAGCTTAGGGCGACTAGCGGGGGGGGCAGATACGCAGTATTTT. As protein: CASSLGRLAGGADTQYF.